Listed here is a single T cell receptor beta chain. Its antigen is as yet unknown. The assay was immunoSEQ multiplex PCR, and TCRdb's table has in-frame clones only and misses some. The table includes about 350,000 clones, 70% to 90% detected once. The data stem from a study of Ad26.COV2.S vaccination and SARS-CoV-2 variants. Study at large: Dosing was one shot or two shots 56 days apart.

The sample's treatment: 15 to 20 received Ad26.COV2.S at low or high dose, single or two shots; about 5 received placebo; per-sample allocation not given. Day 63 after the first injection of vaccine or placebo was the sampling time. The sample came from a Boston adult aged 18-55 years. This CDR3 region has 16 residues. V shed 1 base and J shed 0 bases, with 13 bases lying between them. CDR1 is KGHSH and CDR2 is LQKENI in the germline V gene. General observations from the study: It was reported that spike-specific CD8+ and CD4+ T cell responses were substantially broad after vaccination.

The chain carries TRBV18 and TRBJ2-7; the D is unclear. This sequence was found in a person between 18 and 65 years old who received the Ad26.COV2.S COVID-19 vaccine or a placebo. Source: peripheral blood, taken in a trial of Ad26.COV2.S vaccine versus placebo. This CDR3 is CASSPRSRLDSYEQYF. CDR3 bases: TGTGCCAGCTCACCACGGTCACGCCTCGACTCCTACGAGCAGTACTTC.